Sequencing of this T cell receptor beta chain was carried out in a study of CD4 T cells in relation to SARS-CoV-2 and coronaviruses. About the research overall: After less than eleven days of antigen culture, PBMC TCR beta CDR3s were sequenced.

CD4+ T cells from unexposed donors were obtained before the COVID-19 pandemic (2011-2018). Isolation of CD4+ T cells took place after roughly nine days in culture. Germline V gene sequence: CDR1 LNHDA, CDR2 SQIVND (reference sequence). V was clipped by 1 base and J by 2 bases, with 8 bases between them. The CDR3 contains 14 residues. TCRdb's table, derived via immunoSEQ multiplex PCR, lists solely in-frame clones and lacks some. This table has roughly 20,000 clones, roughly four fifths appearing once. On this clone itself: Its antigen is not known.

The chain carries TRBV19 and TRBJ2-5; no reliable D call. The origin of this receptor is a human donor in good health. Sequencing used CD4+ T cells from PBMCs, cultured in vitro. CDR3 loop: CASSIGTAQETQYF. In nucleotides, the CDR3 is TGTGCCAGTAGTATAGGTACAGCACAAGAGACCCAGTACTTC.